What follows are 2 T cell receptor beta chains derived from one specimen sequenced in a study of T-cell reconstitution after alpha-beta-depleted transplantation in children. During its preparation, the TCRbeta library received unique molecular identifiers. MiXCR was run by TCRdb on the PCR reads, yielding one entry per CDR3 protein. The data contain fewer than 150,000 distinct CDR3 sequences, roughly 9% of them singletons. Sequences were derived from PBMCs, mostly from graft donor cells, sampled 180 days after TCRalphabeta/CD19-depleted stem cell transplant. The origin of the receptors is a girl in the first two years of life who had a stem cell transplant for combined immunodeficiency, so the T cells may come from the graft donor.

This clonotype has ten or more counts. The chain combines TRBV9 with TRBJ2-7, with D tentatively TRBD1 or TRBD2 (6 bases each). Trimming took 3 bases from V and 5 from J, leaving 24 bases between them. The CDR3 loop spans 17 amino acids. CDR1 SGDLS and CDR2 YYNGEE come from the germline V gene. The CDR3 is CASSEGVLRGTIDEQYF. In nucleotides, the CDR3 is TGTGCCAGCAGCGAGGGGGTTCTCCGGGGGACAATCGACGAGCAGTACTTC.

There are many counts of this clonotype. This CDR3 is CASSLALANEQFF. The CDR3 bases are TGTGCCAGCAGCTTAGCGCTCGCGAATGAGCAGTTCTTC. J is TRBJ2-1 and V is TRBV7-2; the D is unclear. The CDR3 is made up of 13 amino acids. Per germline, CDR1 SGHTA and CDR2 FQGNSA. Trimming stripped 0 bases from V and 7 bases from J, with 7 bases between.